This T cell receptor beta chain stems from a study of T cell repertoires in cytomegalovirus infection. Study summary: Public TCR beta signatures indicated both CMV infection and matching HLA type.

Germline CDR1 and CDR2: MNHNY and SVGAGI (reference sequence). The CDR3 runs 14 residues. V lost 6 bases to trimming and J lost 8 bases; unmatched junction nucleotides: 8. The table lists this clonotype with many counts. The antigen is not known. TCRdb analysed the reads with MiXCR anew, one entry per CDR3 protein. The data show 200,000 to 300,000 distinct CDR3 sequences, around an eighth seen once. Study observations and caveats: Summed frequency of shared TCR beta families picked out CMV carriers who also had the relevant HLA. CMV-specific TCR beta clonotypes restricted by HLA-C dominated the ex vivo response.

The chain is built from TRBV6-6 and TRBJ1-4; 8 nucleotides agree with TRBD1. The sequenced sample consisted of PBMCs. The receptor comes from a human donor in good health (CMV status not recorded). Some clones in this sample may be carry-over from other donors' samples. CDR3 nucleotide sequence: TGTGCCAGCAGCCCAGGGGGCACGCGCGAAAAACTGTTTTTT. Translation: CASSPGGTREKLFF.